These T cell receptor beta chains were read from a single sample in a study of OX40 agonist ivuxolimab in advanced cancers. Assay: immunoSEQ multiplex PCR; the TCRdb copy retains only in-frame clones and omits some. This repertoire shows roughly 70,000 clones, around 88% found once; its top ten account for approximately 2.5%. Sequenced material: CD4+ or CD8+ T cells sorted from blood, taken in a trial of the OX40 agonist ivuxolimab. The receptor source for this set is an adult with an advanced solid tumor such as melanoma, head and neck, liver or kidney cancer. Both conserved end residues are part of each CDR3. Fields, in order: clone size, J gene, D gene, V gene, CDR3 protein. D genes are given only for firm matches. Clone size appears in some rows only: once, few, many, or a class for an expanded clone.

-	TRBJ2-7	-	TRBV30	CAWGISYEQYF
-	TRBJ1-2	-	TRBV9	CASTRDVNYGYTF
-	TRBJ2-6	-	TRBV9	CASSVGLAASGANVLTF
-	TRBJ2-3	-	TRBV6-4	CASSDPNTDTQYF
-	TRBJ2-4	-	TRBV5-4	CASSSVLAKNIQYF
-	TRBJ2-6	-	TRBV5-1	CASSRGGTGANVLTF
-	TRBJ2-1	TRBD2	TRBV5-1	CASSLAGGKDEQFF
-	TRBJ1-4	TRBD1	TRBV5-1	CASSLGTGGREKLFF
-	TRBJ1-4	-	TRBV19	CASSIPPANEKLFF
-	TRBJ2-7	TRBD1	TRBV28	CASSFSGQGKALSPYEQYF
-	TRBJ2-7	-	TRBV18	CASSPGGHEQYF
-	TRBJ1-1	TRBD1	TRBV7-3	CASSLTGTGRPEAFF
-	TRBJ2-6	-	TRBV2	CASSESGSGANVLTF
-	TRBJ1-2	TRBD1	TRBV30	CAWSLTGVGYTF
-	TRBJ1-2	-	TRBV10-3	CAISVQKSRGYTF
-	TRBJ2-3	TRBD2	TRBV7-9	CASSPGLAGSTDTQYF
-	TRBJ1-1	TRBD1	TRBV6-6	CASRPRTGGYTEAFF
-	TRBJ2-7	TRBD1	TRBV11-3	CASSPDRVGEQYF
-	TRBJ2-7	-	TRBV6-1	CASRRMMASGEQYF
-	TRBJ2-2	-	TRBV28	CASSLQGRTGELFF
-	TRBJ2-1	-	TRBV7-9	CASSSGVYEQFF
-	TRBJ2-1	-	TRBV11-2	CASSPNRRVNEQFF
-	TRBJ2-3	TRBD2	TRBV27	CASSRAGGTDTQYF
-	TRBJ1-4	TRBD1	TRBV2	CASQYRGHTNEKLFF
-	TRBJ2-7	TRBD1	TRBV28	CASSPGQASSYEQYF
-	TRBJ2-1	-	TRBV5-1	CASRRAASYEQFF
-	TRBJ1-1	-	TRBV6-1	CASRGRQDWAFF
-	TRBJ1-2	-	TRBV5-6	CASSPEVSMNYGYTF
once	TRBJ1-4	TRBD1	TRBV9	CASSAQTGVEKLFF
once	TRBJ1-6	-	TRBV5-6	CASSLGTFYNSPLHF
-	TRBJ2-3	-	TRBV5-4	CASSLNRGSSTDTQYF
-	TRBJ1-2	-	TRBV5-1	CASSLPGDYGYTF
-	TRBJ1-5	-	TRBV4-1	CASSQDGYAGQPQHF
-	TRBJ1-5	-	TRBV28	CASSFGAYSNQPQHF
-	TRBJ2-3	-	TRBV6-5	CASSYGRGSTDTQYF
-	TRBJ2-1	TRBD2	TRBV5-4	CASGAGTSGQYNEQFF
-	TRBJ2-7	-	TRBV28	CASSSTGYEQYF
-	TRBJ2-3	-	TRBV6-5	CASSSGRADTQYF
once	TRBJ1-1	-	TRBV7-2	CASSRGRTEAFF
-	TRBJ1-5	-	TRBV5-1	CASSLEGQPQHF
-	TRBJ2-7	TRBD2	TRBV28	CASSSPGTSGSSYEQYF
-	TRBJ2-3	-	TRBV19	CASSGEGHPSTDTQYF
once	TRBJ2-7	-	TRBV9	CASSVGRGSSYEQYF
-	TRBJ1-2	-	TRBV27	CASSLGMGAEYGYTF
-	TRBJ2-7	TRBD1	TRBV28	CASRGTGAPFSYEQYF
-	TRBJ2-5	TRBD1	TRBV5-1	CASSGRGQGAETQYF
-	TRBJ2-1	-	TRBV6-1	CASSEDGVYNEQFF
-	TRBJ1-2	-	TRBV9	CASSVAGVRGYTF
-	TRBJ2-2	-	TRBV6-6	CASREGSGELFF
-	TRBJ2-3	-	TRBV7-8	CASSVSARGEDTQYF